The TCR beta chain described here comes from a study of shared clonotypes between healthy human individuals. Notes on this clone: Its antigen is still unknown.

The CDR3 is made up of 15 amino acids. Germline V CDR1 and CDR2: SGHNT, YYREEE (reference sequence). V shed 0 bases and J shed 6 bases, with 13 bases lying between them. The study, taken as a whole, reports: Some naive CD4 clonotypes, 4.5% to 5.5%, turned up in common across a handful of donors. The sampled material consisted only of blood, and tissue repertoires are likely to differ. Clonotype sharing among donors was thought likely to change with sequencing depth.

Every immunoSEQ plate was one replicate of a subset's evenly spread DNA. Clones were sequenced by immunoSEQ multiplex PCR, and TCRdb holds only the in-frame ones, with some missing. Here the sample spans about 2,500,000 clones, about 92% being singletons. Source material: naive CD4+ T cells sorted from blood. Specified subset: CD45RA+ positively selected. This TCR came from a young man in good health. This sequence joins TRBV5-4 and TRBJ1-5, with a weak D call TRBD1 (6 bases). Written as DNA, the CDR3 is TGTGCCAGCAGCTTGGGGTCGGGGGGCGGTCAGCCCCAGCATTTT. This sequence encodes CASSLGSGGGQPQHF.